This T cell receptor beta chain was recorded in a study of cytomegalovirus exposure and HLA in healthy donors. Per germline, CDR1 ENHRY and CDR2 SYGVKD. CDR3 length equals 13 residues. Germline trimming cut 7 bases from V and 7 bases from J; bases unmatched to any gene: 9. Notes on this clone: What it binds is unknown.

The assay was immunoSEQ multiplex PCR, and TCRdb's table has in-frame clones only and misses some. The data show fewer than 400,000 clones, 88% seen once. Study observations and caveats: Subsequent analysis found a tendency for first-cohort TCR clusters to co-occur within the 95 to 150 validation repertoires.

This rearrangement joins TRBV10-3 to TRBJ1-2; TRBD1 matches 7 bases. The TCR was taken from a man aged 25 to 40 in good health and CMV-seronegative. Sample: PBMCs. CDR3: CAIKGGRGAGYTF. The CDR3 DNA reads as TGTGCCATCAAAGGGGGCAGGGGGGCTGGCTACACCTTC.